What follows are 17 T cell receptor beta chains derived from one specimen sequenced in a study of human T cells and chemical hapten exposure. The time point: pre-sensitization, week 0. Described treatment: therapeutic diphenylcyclopropenone sensitization with weekly scalp DPC. TCRdb passed the RACE reads through MiXCR, listing each CDR3 protein once. Of some 51,000 distinct CDR3 sequences in the sample, approximately 9.8% are singletons; the top ten hold more than 13%. Here the sequenced sample was whole blood, taken in connection with sensitization to the hapten diphenylcyclopropenone (DPC). Receptors were obtained from a woman between 40 and 55 years old with alopecia areata. Some clones in this sample may be carry-over from other donors' samples.

In regard to this clonotype: A much larger clone differs by one base, so this may be a read error. V and J are TRBV28 and TRBJ1-1; 10 bases map to TRBD1. CDR3 length: 16 residues. V lost 6 bases and J lost 5; bases outside the gene matches: 12. Germline-derived CDR1 and CDR2 are MDHEN and SYDVKM. The CDR3 DNA sequence: TGTGCCAGCAGACCCCCTCCCGGGACAGGGGAAACTGAAGCTTTCTTT. It is translated as CASRPPPGTGETEAFF.

The chain combines TRBV20-1 with TRBJ2-3; no clear D gene. Germline V gene lookup returns CDR1 DFQATT and CDR2 SNEGSKA (reference sequence). The CDR3 spans 12 residues. The V and J ends lost 7 bases and 0 bases respectively, with 8 bases between them. The CDR3 DNA is TGCAGTGAACAGAAAAGCACAGATACGCAGTATTTT. Protein sequence: CSEQKSTDTQYF.

This clonotype was counted a few times. The chain combines TRBV12-3 or TRBV12-4 with TRBJ1-2; 9 nucleotides align to TRBD1. The CDR3 has 14 residues. With 2 bases clipped from V and 10 bases from J, the junction kept 8 bases outside the gene matches. Here the CDR3 reads CASSLIGQGPHYTF. Written as DNA, the CDR3 is TGTGCCAGCAGTTTAATAGGACAGGGGCCCCACTACACCTTC.

At least ten counts were recorded for this clonotype. CDR3 coding DNA: TGCAGTGCTAGTCGGATGGAATACGAGCAGTACTTC. As protein: CSASRMEYEQYF. The chain carries TRBV20-1 and TRBJ2-7, with D uncertain. Trimming left V 3 bases short and J 4 bases short, with 10 bases between. Germline assignment: CDR1 DFQATT and CDR2 SNEGSKA (reference sequence). The CDR3 has 12 amino acids.

This clonotype appeared many times. The V and J genes are TRBV3-1 and TRBJ2-7; 10 bases agree with TRBD1. This CDR3 region has 16 residues. CDR1 LGHDT and CDR2 YNNKEL come from the germline V gene (reference sequence). After removal of 0 bases from V and 4 bases from J, the junction contained 6 bases not matched to a gene. The CDR3 bases are TGTGCCAGCAGCCAAGACCTGACAGGGGGCACGTACGAGCAGTACTTC. Amino acids: CASSQDLTGGTYEQYF.

In its sample, this clonotype was seen many times. V gene TRBV29-1 combines with J gene TRBJ2-4, with D perhaps matching TRBD1 or TRBD2 (6 bases each). The CDR3 sequence is 15 residues long. Germline CDR1 is SQVTM and CDR2 is ANQGSEA. Deletions cut 1 base from V and 6 bases from J, with 16 bases between. This CDR3 is CSVEAGAELRNIQYF. As DNA, the CDR3 is TGCAGCGTTGAAGCGGGGGCCGAACTGCGAAACATTCAGTACTTC.

This clonotype appeared many times. The CDR3 reads CASSLGQATTYGYTF. For the CDR3, the DNA is TGCGCCAGCAGCTTGGGACAGGCGACTACCTATGGCTACACCTTC. The rearrangement links TRBV5-1 to TRBJ1-2, with TRBD1 as a possible D gene (6 bases). Germline values: CDR1 SGHRS, CDR2 YFSETQ. V shed 0 bases and J shed 4 bases, with 13 bases lying between them. CDR3 length: 15 amino acids.

This clonotype was counted between two and nine times. This chain links TRBV28 with TRBJ1-3, with D hard to call. This CDR3 has 14 residues. Trimming took 6 bases from V and 2 from J, leaving 11 bases between them. Germline V gives CDR1 MDHEN, CDR2 SYDVKM. CDR3 loop: CASSLVGAGNTIYF. In nucleotides, the CDR3 is TGTGCCAGCAGCCTGGTCGGGGCTGGAAACACCATATATTTT.

The genes are TRBV10-3 and TRBJ1-2; a possible D gene is TRBD1 (5 bases). The V end lost 0 bases, the J end lost 8 bases, and 13 bases lay between the germline ends. This CDR3 comprises 14 residues. Germline lookup yields CDR1 ENHRY and CDR2 SYGVKD. The CDR3 loop is CAISESIAGHGYTF. CDR3 DNA: TGTGCCATCAGTGAGTCGATTGCGGGGCACGGCTACACCTTC.

There are many counts of this clonotype. This rearrangement joins TRBV6-1 to TRBJ2-2, with no clear D. The CDR3 extends over 14 amino acids. The V gene's germline CDR1 is MNHNS and CDR2 SASEGT. Trimming left V 1 base short and J 6 bases short, with 9 bases between. DNA for the CDR3: TGTGCCAGCAGTGAAGTGCCGTGGGCCGGGGAGCTGTTTTTT. Its protein product is CASSEVPWAGELFF.

In its sample, this clonotype was seen many times. The V call is TRBV6-2 or TRBV6-3, the J call TRBJ1-4; D gene unclear. With 6 bases removed from V and 0 bases from J, the gap between germline ends came to 8 bases. Per germline, CDR1 MNHEY and CDR2 SVGEGT. The CDR3 sequence is 14 residues long. The CDR3 region is CASRRVATNEKLFF. The CDR3 DNA sequence: TGTGCCAGCAGGAGGGTTGCAACTAATGAAAAACTGTTTTTT.

The DNA of the CDR3 is TGTGCCAGCAGTCGGACAGGTTTTACGCAGTATTTT. Translation gives CASSRTGFTQYF. The genes are TRBV28 and TRBJ2-3; 7 bases fit TRBD1. With V trimmed by 5 bases and J by 8 bases, 4 bases remained unmatched. Germline CDR1 and CDR2: MDHEN and SYDVKM. The CDR3 covers 12 residues.

This clonotype was counted only a few times. Here the CDR3 DNA reads TGTGCCAGCAGCGCAAGCAGGAGGGCGACTGGCAATCAGCCCCAGCATTTT. This encodes CASSASRRATGNQPQHF. The chain is built from TRBV21-1 and TRBJ1-5. TRBV21-1 is described as a pseudogene. The CDR3 is 17 amino acids.

This clonotype was seen only a few times. V and J are TRBV28 and TRBJ2-7; D uncertain. CDR1 and CDR2 from the germline V gene are MDHEN and SYDVKM. V lost 6 bases to trimming and J lost 3 bases, with 15 bases between them. The CDR3 runs to 14 residues. CDR3 region: CASREPVGRYEQYF. The CDR3 bases are TGTGCCAGCAGAGAACCCGTTGGACGCTACGAGCAGTACTTC.

In this sample, this clonotype turned up many times. The chain couples TRBV4-2 to TRBJ1-6; D gene uncertain. This CDR3 has 14 residues. Germline-derived CDR1 and CDR2 are LGHNA and YNFKEQ. V lost 0 bases and J 9 bases, leaving 9 bases between the germline ends. CDR3 DNA: TGTGCCAGCAGCCAAGATCAAGGGCTTTCACCCCTCCACTTT. This gives the protein CASSQDQGLSPLHF.

The rearrangement joins TRBV6-5 to TRBJ2-7; 8 positions match TRBD1. The junction had 12 bases not matched to a gene; V was cut back by 0 bases and J by 2 bases. CDR1 and CDR2 (germline): MNHEY, SVGAGI. This CDR3 has 18 amino acids. In nucleotides, the CDR3 is TGTGCCAGCAGTTACTCGATTTCCTGGACAGGGTTTACCTACGAGCAGTACTTC. It codes for CASSYSISWTGFTYEQYF.

This clonotype was counted many times. The chain combines TRBV21-1 with TRBJ1-5; the table calls TRBD1, which could not be checked here. TRBV21-1 is noted as a pseudogene. This CDR3 region has 17 residues. This CDR3 reads CASSKRTTGYVNQPQHF. DNA of the CDR3: TGTGCCAGCAGCAAAAGGACTACAGGGTACGTCAATCAGCCCCAGCATTTT.